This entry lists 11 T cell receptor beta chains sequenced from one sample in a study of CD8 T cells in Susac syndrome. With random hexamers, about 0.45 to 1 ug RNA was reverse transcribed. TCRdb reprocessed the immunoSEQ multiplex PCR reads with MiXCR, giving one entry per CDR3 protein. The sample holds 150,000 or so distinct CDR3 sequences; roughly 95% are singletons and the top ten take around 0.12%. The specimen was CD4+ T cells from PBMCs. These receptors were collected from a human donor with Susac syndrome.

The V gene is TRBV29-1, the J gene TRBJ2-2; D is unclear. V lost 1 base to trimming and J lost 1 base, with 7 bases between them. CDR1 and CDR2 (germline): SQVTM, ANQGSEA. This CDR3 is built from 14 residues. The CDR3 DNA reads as TGCAGCGTTGAAGGACCGAGGAACACCGGGGAGCTGTTTTTT. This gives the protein CSVEGPRNTGELFF.

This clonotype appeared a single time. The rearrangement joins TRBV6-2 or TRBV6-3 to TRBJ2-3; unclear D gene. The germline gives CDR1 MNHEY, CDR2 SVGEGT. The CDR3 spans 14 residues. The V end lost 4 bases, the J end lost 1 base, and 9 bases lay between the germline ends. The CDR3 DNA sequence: TGTGCCAGCAGTTTCCCGGAAGGCACAGATACGCAGTATTTT. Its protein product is CASSFPEGTDTQYF.

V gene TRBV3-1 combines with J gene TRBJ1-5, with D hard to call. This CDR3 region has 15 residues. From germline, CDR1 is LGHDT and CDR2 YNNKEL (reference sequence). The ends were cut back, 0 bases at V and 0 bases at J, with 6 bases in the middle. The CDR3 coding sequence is TGTGCCAGCAGCCAAGACAGCTATAGCAATCAGCCCCAGCATTTT. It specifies CASSQDSYSNQPQHF.

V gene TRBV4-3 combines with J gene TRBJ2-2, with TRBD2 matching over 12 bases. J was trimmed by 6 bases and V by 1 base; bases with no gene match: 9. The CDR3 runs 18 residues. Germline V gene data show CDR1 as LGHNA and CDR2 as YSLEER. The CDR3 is CASSQATSGSVRSGELFF. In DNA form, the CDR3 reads TGCGCCAGCAGCCAAGCGACTAGCGGGAGCGTACGCTCCGGGGAGCTGTTTTTT.

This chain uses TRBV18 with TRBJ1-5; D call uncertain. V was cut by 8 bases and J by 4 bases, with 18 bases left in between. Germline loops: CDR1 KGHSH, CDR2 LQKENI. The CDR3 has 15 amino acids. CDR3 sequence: CASKAPSVGNQPQHF. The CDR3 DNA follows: TGTGCCAGCAAAGCACCGTCGGTGGGTAATCAGCCCCAGCATTTT.

In DNA, the CDR3 is TGCAGGGTCCCGGGGAACTATGGCTACACCTTC. Its protein product is CRVPGNYGYTF. The V and J genes are TRBV20-1 and TRBJ1-2; no firm D call. Germline CDR1 and CDR2: DFQATT and SNEGSKA (reference sequence). The length of the CDR3 is 11 residues.

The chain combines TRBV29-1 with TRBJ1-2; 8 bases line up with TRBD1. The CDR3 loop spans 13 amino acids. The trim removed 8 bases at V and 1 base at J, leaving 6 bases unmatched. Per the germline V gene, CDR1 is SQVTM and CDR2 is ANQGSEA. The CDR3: CSSRTGFNYGYTF. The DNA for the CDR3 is TGCAGCTCAAGGACAGGGTTTAACTATGGCTACACCTTC.

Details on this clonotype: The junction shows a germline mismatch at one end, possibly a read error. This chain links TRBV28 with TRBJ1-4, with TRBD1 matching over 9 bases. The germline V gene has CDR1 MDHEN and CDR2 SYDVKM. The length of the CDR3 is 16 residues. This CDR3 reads CASVTGGLATNEKQFF. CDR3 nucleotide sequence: TGTGCCAGCGTAACAGGGGGCCTTGCAACTAATGAAAAACAGTTTTTT. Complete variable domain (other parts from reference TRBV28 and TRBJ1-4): DVKVTQSSRYLVKRTGEKVFLECVQDMDHENMFWYRQDPGLGLRLIYFSYDVKMKEKGDIPEGYSVSREKKERFSLILESASTNQTSMYLCASVTGGLATNEKQFFGSGTQLSVL.

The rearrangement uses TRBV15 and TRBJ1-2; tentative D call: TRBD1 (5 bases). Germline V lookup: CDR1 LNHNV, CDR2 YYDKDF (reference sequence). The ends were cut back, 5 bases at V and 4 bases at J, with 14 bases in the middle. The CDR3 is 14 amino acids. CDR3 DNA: TGTGCCACCAGCGTCGGGCAGGGCGGCTATGGCTACACCTTC. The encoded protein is CATSVGQGGYGYTF.

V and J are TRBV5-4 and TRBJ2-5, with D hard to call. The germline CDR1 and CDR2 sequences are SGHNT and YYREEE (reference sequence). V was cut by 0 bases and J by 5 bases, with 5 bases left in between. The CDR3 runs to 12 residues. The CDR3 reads CASSLEVETQYF. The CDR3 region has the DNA TGTGCCAGCAGCTTGGAGGTTGAGACCCAGTACTTC. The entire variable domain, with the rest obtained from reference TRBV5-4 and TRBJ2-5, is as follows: ETGVTQSPTHLIKTRGQQVTLRCSSQSGHNTVSWYQQALGQGPQFIFQYYREEENGRGNFPPRFSGLQFPNYSSELNVNALELDDSALYLCASSLEVETQYFGPGTRLLVL.

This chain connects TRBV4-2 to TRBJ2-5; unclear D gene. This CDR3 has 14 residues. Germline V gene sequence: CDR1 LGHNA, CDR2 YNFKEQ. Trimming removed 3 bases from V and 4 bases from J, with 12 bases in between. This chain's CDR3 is CASSQSLTIETQYF. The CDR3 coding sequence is TGTGCCAGCAGCCAGAGCCTTACCATAGAGACCCAGTACTTC.